A single sample gave rise to the 21 T cell receptor beta chains below, sequenced in a study of blood T cells in healthy people across ages. A J-beta primer mix and a sample-barcoded 5' primer were used in a second PCR of roughly 6 to 12 cycles. MiXCR was run by TCRdb on the 5' RACE reads, yielding one entry per CDR3 protein. The sample records 500,000 to 550,000 distinct CDR3 sequences, 24% being singletons. Another study also made use of these data, one on T cells of mothers and their children.

The source material was blood. Receptor source: a boy younger than 18 in good health.

This clonotype has a handful of counts. The DNA of the CDR3 is TGTGCCAGCAGCAGAGCCGAGACACAGAACACCGGGGAGCTGTTTTTT. Residues: CASSRAETQNTGELFF. The rearrangement joins TRBV7-3 to TRBJ2-2; D remains unclear. The CDR3 is made up of 16 amino acids. Germline lookup yields CDR1 SGHTA and CDR2 FQGTGA. Trimming took off 5 bases at V and 1 base at J, with 14 bases between the two ends.

The chain joins TRBV9 to TRBJ2-5, with unresolved D. The V end was cut by 0 bases, the J end by 7 bases, with 10 bases between. Germline V CDR1 and CDR2: SGDLS, YYNGEE. The CDR3 loop spans 13 amino acids. CDR3 region: CASSVARVGTQYF. DNA for the CDR3: TGTGCCAGCAGCGTAGCCCGGGTCGGGACCCAGTACTTC.

The J gene is TRBJ2-3, the V gene TRBV5-1, with 8 bases identical to TRBD1. The CDR3 is made up of 17 amino acids. From germline, CDR1 is SGHRS and CDR2 YFSETQ. Unmatched junction bases numbered 6, after V lost 0 bases and J lost 0 bases. CDR3: CASSLGDRFSSTDTQYF. The CDR3, as DNA: TGCGCCAGCAGCTTGGGGGACAGGTTTTCGAGCACAGATACGCAGTATTTT. The variable domain in full, with the rest retrieved from reference TRBV5-1 and TRBJ2-3, is KAGVTQTPRYLIKTRGQQVTLSCSPISGHRSVSWYQQTPGQGLQFLFEYFSETQRNKGNFPGRFSGRQFSNSRSEMNVSTLELGDSALYLCASSLGDRFSSTDTQYFGPGTRLTVL.

This clonotype was counted a few times. V is TRBV3-1 and J is TRBJ2-5; D is perhaps TRBD1 (6 bases). The better agreement between TRBJ2-7 and the DNA end casts doubt on the J call. CDR1 is LGHDT, CDR2 YNNKEL, per germline (reference sequence). The CDR3 has 15 residues. The CDR3 region has the DNA TGTGCCAGCAGCCATCGCCAGGGGATTGACTACGAGCAGTACTTC. Its protein is CASSHRQGIDYEQYF.

CDR3 loop: CAAQNSGGPLNEQFF. As DNA, the CDR3 is TGTGCCGCCCAGAATAGCGGGGGGCCCTTGAATGAGCAGTTCTTC. The genes are TRBV10-3 and TRBJ2-1, with 10 bases identical to TRBD2. The V and J ends lost 11 bases and 7 bases, in that order; junction bases with no gene match: 14. CDR1 and CDR2 from the germline V gene are ENHRY and SYGVKD. The CDR3 contains 15 residues.

This chain uses TRBV4-1 with TRBJ2-4, with TRBD1 matching 7 bases. This CDR3 comprises 14 residues. Losses at the gene ends were 0 bases for V and 8 bases for J; bases not matched to a gene: 4. CDR1 is MGHRA, CDR2 YSYEKL, per germline. This chain's CDR3 is CASSQETGQDIQYF. Written as DNA, the CDR3 is TGCGCCAGCAGCCAAGAGACAGGGCAGGACATTCAGTACTTC.

This clonotype showed up just a few times. This sequence joins TRBV24-1 and TRBJ2-2; 8 bases fit TRBD2. Germline lookup yields CDR1 KGHDR and CDR2 SFDVKD. This CDR3 is built from 14 residues. V trimming: 9 bases; J trimming: 3 bases; junction bases outside the gene matches: 5. DNA for the CDR3: TGTGCCACCGGCCAGCGGGGGTACACCGGGGAGCTGTTTTTT. Its translation: CATGQRGYTGELFF.

This chain uses TRBV4-3 with TRBJ2-1, with D unresolved. This CDR3 has 17 residues. Trimming shortened V by 0 bases and J by 0 bases, and 12 bases separated the two germline ends. Germline V gene lookup returns CDR1 LGHNA and CDR2 YSLEER. Here the CDR3 DNA reads TGCGCCAGCAGCCAAGATCGGATGATGGCCTCCTACAATGAGCAGTTCTTC. Translated: CASSQDRMMASYNEQFF.

Details on this clonotype: One junction end disagrees with the germline gene, perhaps due to a read error. This sequence joins TRBV18 and TRBJ2-7, with 8 bases aligning to TRBD2. Germline CDR1 reads KGHSH; CDR2 reads LQKENI. The CDR3 runs to 16 residues. The CDR3 region is CASSPPLAGANYGQYF. The CDR3 DNA sequence: TGTGCCAGCTCACCACCGCTAGCGGGCGCCAATTACGGGCAGTACTTC.

The chain recombines TRBV7-6 with TRBJ2-7; 10 positions match TRBD2. Germline lookup yields CDR1 SGHVS and CDR2 FNYEAQ. The ends lost 5 bases at V and 4 bases at J; junction bases unmatched: 11. This CDR3 has 16 residues. The chain's CDR3 is CASSHLAGVTKYEQYF. CDR3 DNA sequence: TGTGCCAGCAGCCATCTAGCGGGAGTAACAAAATACGAGCAGTACTTC. Full variable domain (remainder filled in from reference TRBV7-6 and TRBJ2-7): GAGVSQSPRYKVTKRGQDVALRCDPISGHVSLYWYRQALGQGPEFLTYFNYEAQQDKSGLPNDRFSAERPEGSISTLTIQRTEQRDSAMYRCASSHLAGVTKYEQYFGPGTRLTVT.

The rearrangement links TRBV7-9 to TRBJ2-7; 11 nucleotides agree with TRBD2. CDR1 and CDR2 from the germline V gene are SEHNR and FQNEAQ (reference sequence). After removal of 2 bases from V and 2 bases from J, the junction contained 2 bases not matched to a gene. The CDR3 length is 15 residues. The DNA for the CDR3 is TGTGCCAGCAGCTTAACACTAGCGGGGGCCTACGAGCAGTACTTC. It translates to CASSLTLAGAYEQYF. The full variable domain, its missing parts supplied by reference TRBV7-9 and TRBJ2-7, is DTGVSQNPRHKITKRGQNVTFRCDPISEHNRLYWYRQTLGQGPEFLTYFQNEAQLEKSRLLSDRFSAERPKGSFSTLEIQRTEQGDSAMYLCASSLTLAGAYEQYFGPGTRLTVT.

There are a few counts of this clonotype. V gene TRBV4-3 combines with J gene TRBJ2-7; TRBD1 matches at 9 bases. CDR1 LGHNA and CDR2 YSLEER come from the germline V gene. V was clipped by 3 bases and J by 0 bases; unmatched bases: 6. There are 16 residues in the CDR3. The CDR3 reads CASSQGGQGLSYEQYF. CDR3 in DNA: TGCGCCAGCAGCCAGGGGGGACAGGGCCTCTCCTACGAGCAGTACTTC.

This clonotype was seen a handful of times. The rearrangement uses TRBV28 and TRBJ2-4; D is perhaps TRBD2 (6 bases). Germline V lookup: CDR1 MDHEN, CDR2 SYDVKM. The germline V and J ends were trimmed by 9 bases and 13 bases, with 22 bases remaining between them. This CDR3 comprises 13 residues. As DNA, the CDR3 is TGTGCCAGTTTCGGCGGGACCGAGGCCGGACAGTACTTC. This translates into CASFGGTEAGQYF.

This clonotype appeared a few times. This chain connects TRBV12-3 or TRBV12-4 to TRBJ2-1, with a tentative D call TRBD2 (6 bases). The CDR3 length is 15 residues. With 3 bases removed from V and 9 bases from J, the gap between germline ends came to 18 bases. The CDR3 DNA follows: TGTGCCAGCAGTTTCGAGCGCGGGGCCGGGGGTGAGCAGTTCTTC. It encodes CASSFERGAGGEQFF.

The V gene is TRBV28, the J gene TRBJ2-4, with D unclear. The germline V and J ends were trimmed by 0 bases and 0 bases, with 9 bases remaining between them. Germline V gene lookup returns CDR1 MDHEN and CDR2 SYDVKM. CDR3 length: 16 residues. CDR3 DNA sequence: TGTGCCAGCAGTTTATGGGGCAGTCTAGCCAAAAACATTCAGTACTTC. It codes for CASSLWGSLAKNIQYF.

The gene calls are TRBV11-2 and TRBJ2-5, with 8 bases fitting TRBD1. Per the germline V gene, CDR1 is SGHAT and CDR2 is FQNNGV. There are 15 residues in the CDR3. Trimming at V came to 1 base and at J to 4 bases, leaving 5 bases not matched to a gene. The CDR3 reads CASSLARGPPETQYF. The DNA of the CDR3 is TGTGCCAGCAGCTTAGCCAGGGGGCCTCCAGAGACCCAGTACTTC. The full variable domain, rest sourced from reference TRBV11-2 and TRBJ2-5, is EAGVAQSPRYKIIEKRQSVAFWCNPISGHATLYWYQQILGQGPKLLIQFQNNGVVDDSQLPKDRFSAERLKGVDSTLKIQPAKLEDSAVYLCASSLARGPPETQYFGPGTRLLVL.

This clonotype was counted between two and nine times. V usage is TRBV19 and J usage is TRBJ1-5; no firm D call. The CDR3 covers 13 residues. V lost 1 base, J lost 6 bases, and 7 bases lay in between. Germline V gene data show CDR1 as LNHDA and CDR2 as SQIVND (reference sequence). CDR3 nucleotides: TGTGCCAGTAGTATAGCAGGAGCTCAGCCCCAGCATTTT. Its translation: CASSIAGAQPQHF. Combining the CDR3 with reference TRBV19 and TRBJ1-5 gives the whole variable domain DGGITQSPKYLFRKEGQNVTLSCEQNLNHDAMYWYRQDPGQGLRLIYYSQIVNDFQKGDIAEGYSVSREKKESFPLTVTSAQKNPTAFYLCASSIAGAQPQHFGDGTRLSIL.

This chain joins TRBV9 and TRBJ2-3, with D perhaps assigned TRBD1 or TRBD2 (6 bases each). Trimming removed 3 bases at V and 3 bases at J, with 11 bases between. Germline-derived CDR1 and CDR2 are SGDLS and YYNGEE. The CDR3 is 14 amino acids. Here the CDR3 DNA reads TGTGCCAGCAGCGCGGGGGCCACTACAGATACGCAGTATTTT. Translated: CASSAGATTDTQYF.

The chain carries TRBV2 and TRBJ2-3; no reliable D call. The germline V gene has CDR1 SNHLY and CDR2 FYNNEI. The CDR3 length is 14 residues. Trimming cost V 1 base and J 1 base, with 6 bases left between them. Here the CDR3 DNA reads TGTGCCAGCAGTGAAGGGGCGGGCACAGATACGCAGTATTTT. Translated, it gives CASSEGAGTDTQYF.

In its sample, this clonotype was seen a few times. The V call is TRBV9, the J call TRBJ2-7; TRBD1 or TRBD2 may be the D gene (5 bases each). V lost 0 bases and J 1 base, leaving 8 bases between the germline ends. Per germline, CDR1 SGDLS and CDR2 YYNGEE. This CDR3 contains 14 residues. Written as DNA, the CDR3 is TGTGCCAGCAGCGTAGGAGGGGAGTCCTACGAGCAGTACTTC. Translation: CASSVGGESYEQYF.

The gene calls are TRBV5-5 and TRBJ2-1; 10 bases line up with TRBD1. The end of the DNA fits TRBJ2-7 better, so the J call may be wrong. Germline CDR1 SGHKS, CDR2 YYEKEE (reference sequence). The CDR3 is 15 residues long. The CDR3 sequence: CASSFEGTGAYEQYF. In DNA, the CDR3 is TGTGCCAGCAGCTTTGAGGGGACAGGGGCCTACGAGCAGTACTTC.